The clone carrying this T cell receptor beta chain was detected once. Random hexamers primed reverse transcription of about 0.45 to 1 ug RNA. TCRdb reprocessed the immunoSEQ multiplex PCR reads with MiXCR, giving one entry per CDR3 protein. The data hold under 200,000 distinct CDR3 sequences, with roughly 92% observed a single time. This entry comes from a study of CD8 T cells in Susac syndrome. The CDR3 loop spans 11 amino acids. V was clipped by 3 bases and J by 11 bases, with 10 bases between them. The sample was CD4+ T cells from PBMCs. This clonotype originated in a human donor in good health. J is TRBJ1-2 and V is TRBV12-3 or TRBV12-4; D is undetermined. CDR3 amino acids: CASSFHNQYTF. DNA of the CDR3: TGTGCCAGCAGTTTTCACAACCAATACACCTTC.